Detailed here is one TCR beta chain. Its antigen is as yet unknown. This sample is drawn from a study of cytomegalovirus exposure and HLA in healthy donors. Study results and caveats: One later analysis reportedly identified an Asian-associated ancestry cluster that showed fewer N-insertions than the approximately 710-donor mean. Researchers reported in a later analysis that a missense DCLRE1C variant was tied to TCR beta V- and J-gene trimming. TCR beta chains numbering more than 150 were designated cytomegalovirus-associated. Later work associated over 15,000 TCR beta sequences with HLA alleles at 0.05 false discovery rate.

The PCR used 60 Vbeta and 13 Jbeta primers. Profiling relied on immunoSEQ multiplex PCR, and the TCRdb table lists in-frame clones only, not all of them. Recorded for this sample: 80,000 to 95,000 clones. The germline V and J ends were trimmed by 7 bases and 8 bases, with 20 bases remaining between them. The CDR3 has 15 residues. Germline CDR1 is MNHNY and CDR2 is SVGAGI (reference sequence). The chain couples TRBV6-6 to TRBJ2-2; a weak D match, TRBD1 (5 bases). The receptor comes from a man aged 45 to 65 in good health and CMV-seropositive. Sequencing used PBMCs. The CDR3: CASTPPGRPNGELFF. The CDR3 nucleotides read TGTGCCAGCACCCCGCCAGGGCGGCCCAATGGGGAGCTGTTTTTT.